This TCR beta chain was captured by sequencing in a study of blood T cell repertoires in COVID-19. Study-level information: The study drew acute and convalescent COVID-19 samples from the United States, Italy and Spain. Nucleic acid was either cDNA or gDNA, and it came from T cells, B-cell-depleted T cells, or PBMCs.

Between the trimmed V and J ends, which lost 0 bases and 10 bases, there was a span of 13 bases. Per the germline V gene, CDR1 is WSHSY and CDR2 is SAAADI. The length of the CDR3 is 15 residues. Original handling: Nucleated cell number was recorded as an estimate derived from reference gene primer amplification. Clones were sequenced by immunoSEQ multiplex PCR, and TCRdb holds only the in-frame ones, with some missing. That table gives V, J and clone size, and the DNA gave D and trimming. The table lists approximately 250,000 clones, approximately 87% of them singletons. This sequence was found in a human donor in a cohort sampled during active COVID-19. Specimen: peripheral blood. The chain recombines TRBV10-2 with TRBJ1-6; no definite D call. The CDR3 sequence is CASSESVTDRSPLHF. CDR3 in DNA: TGCGCCAGCAGTGAGTCGGTAACAGACCGCTCACCCCTCCACTTT.